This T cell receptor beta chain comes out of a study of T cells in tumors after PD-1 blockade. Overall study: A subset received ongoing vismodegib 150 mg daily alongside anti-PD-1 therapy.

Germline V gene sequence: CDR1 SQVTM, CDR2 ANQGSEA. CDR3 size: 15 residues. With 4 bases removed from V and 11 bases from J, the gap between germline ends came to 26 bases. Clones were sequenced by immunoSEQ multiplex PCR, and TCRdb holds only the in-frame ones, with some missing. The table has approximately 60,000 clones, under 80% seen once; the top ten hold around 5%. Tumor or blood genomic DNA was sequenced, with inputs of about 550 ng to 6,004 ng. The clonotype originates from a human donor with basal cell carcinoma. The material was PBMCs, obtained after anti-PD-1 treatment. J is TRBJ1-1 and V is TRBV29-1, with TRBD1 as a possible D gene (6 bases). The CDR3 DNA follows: TGCAGCGTTGGCTTAACAGGGATTTCCCCCCCCGCCGCTTTCTTT. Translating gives CSVGLTGISPPAAFF.